A single sample is the source of the 22 T cell receptor beta chains below, sequenced in a study of shared clonotypes between healthy human individuals. The repertoire was sequenced with immunoSEQ multiplex PCR; TCRdb's copy has only in-frame clones and lacks some. Of 550,000 to 850,000 clones listed, roughly two thirds are singletons. Sequencing was carried out using memory CD4+ T cells sorted from blood. The subset here: CD45RA-negative fraction. The receptor source for this set is a woman younger than 45 in good health.

V is TRBV29-1 and J is TRBJ2-1; D is perhaps TRBD2 (5 bases). Looked up from germline, CDR1 is SQVTM and CDR2 is ANQGSEA. The V gene lost 4 bases and the J gene lost 3 bases, with 10 bases spanning the gap. The CDR3 runs to 13 residues. In DNA form, the CDR3 reads TGCAGCGTTGTCAGAGACTACTACAATGAGCAGTTCTTC. Translating gives CSVVRDYYNEQFF.

V and J are TRBV11-2 and TRBJ2-3; no definite D call. This CDR3 comprises 14 residues. The V end was cut by 2 bases, the J end by 1 base, with 7 bases between. Germline V gene sequence: CDR1 SGHAT, CDR2 FQNNGV. The CDR3 loop reads CASSLSGRTDTQYF. In DNA, the CDR3 is TGTGCCAGCAGCTTATCCGGGCGCACAGATACGCAGTATTTT.

The V call is TRBV7-6, the J call TRBJ1-1; D is ambiguous. V was cut by 4 bases and J by 3 bases, with 9 bases left in between. CDR3 length equals 13 residues. CDR1 SGHVS and CDR2 FNYEAQ come from the germline V gene. This chain's CDR3 is CASSSQSDTEAFF. The CDR3 region has the DNA TGTGCCAGCAGCTCCCAGTCCGACACTGAAGCTTTCTTT.

The gene calls are TRBV7-2 and TRBJ2-7, with D possibly being TRBD1 (6 bases). The V gene lost 6 bases and the J gene lost 1 base, with 13 bases spanning the gap. The CDR3 loop spans 14 amino acids. Germline CDR1 and CDR2: SGHTA and FQGNSA. In nucleotides, the CDR3 is TGTGCCAGCAGACACAGGGCGGTATCCTACGAGCAGTACTTC. It yields the protein CASRHRAVSYEQYF.

The genes are TRBV10-3 and TRBJ2-6; D is unresolved. The CDR3 runs 14 residues. The V end was cut by 7 bases, the J end by 4 bases, with 11 bases between. CDR1 is ENHRY, CDR2 SYGVKD, per germline. CDR3 DNA sequence: TGTGCCATCAAAACGGATCCGGGGGCCAACGTCCTGACTTTC. Protein product: CAIKTDPGANVLTF.

This chain connects TRBV19 to TRBJ2-2; D remains ambiguous. This CDR3 is built from 15 residues. Germline lookup yields CDR1 LNHDA and CDR2 SQIVND (reference sequence). V was pared by 5 bases and J by 1 base, with 11 bases between. CDR3 sequence reads: CASSFSAGNTGELFF. CDR3 nucleotides: TGTGCCAGTAGTTTCTCAGCAGGGAACACCGGGGAGCTGTTTTTT.

The chain uses TRBV5-1 and TRBJ2-1; 11 bases map to TRBD1. Germline V gene data show CDR1 as SGHRS and CDR2 as YFSETQ. With 4 bases clipped from V and 6 bases from J, the junction kept 6 bases outside the gene matches. The CDR3 has 15 residues. CDR3 DNA: TGCGCCAGCAGCGTGGACAGGGGGCTGGTCAATGAGCAGTTCTTC. Translation: CASSVDRGLVNEQFF.

This clone was counted at least ten times. The V call is TRBV23-1, the J call TRBJ2-3; D possibly corresponds to TRBD1 (6 bases). TRBV23-1 is sorted into the ORF group, with uncertain function. This CDR3 is 18 amino acids long. The V end was cut by 0 bases, the J end by 0 bases, with 16 bases between. CDR3 sequence (DNA): TGCGCCAGCAGTCAATCGGGGGCAATGGTATCTAGCACAGATACGCAGTATTTT. This translates into CASSQSGAMVSSTDTQYF.

The chain recombines TRBV28 with TRBJ1-2; a weak D match, TRBD1 (5 bases). The CDR3 totals 13 residues. Trimming took off 3 bases at V and 7 bases at J, with 12 bases between the two ends. Germline CDR1 MDHEN, CDR2 SYDVKM. The CDR3 DNA reads TGTGCCAGCAGTTTGGGGGGGACGATTGGCTACACCTTC. Its protein is CASSLGGTIGYTF.

The chain carries TRBV20-1 and TRBJ2-5; 7 bases are shared with TRBD2. Germline V gives CDR1 DFQATT, CDR2 SNEGSKA (reference sequence). This CDR3 spans 11 amino acids. J gave up 9 bases and V 6 bases, and 7 bases lay outside the gene matches. Here the CDR3 DNA reads TGCAGTGCCCCGACCCGGGAGGCCCAGTACTTC. It yields the protein CSAPTREAQYF.

Details on this clone: Other nucleotide sequences in the sample specify the same CDR3. The chain uses TRBV15 and TRBJ2-1, with 8 nucleotides matching TRBD2. Germline lookup yields CDR1 LNHNV and CDR2 YYDKDF (reference sequence). The CDR3 runs 13 residues. With 8 bases clipped from V and 0 bases from J, the junction kept 0 bases outside the gene matches. CDR3 DNA sequence: TGTGCCACCGGGACTAGCTCCTACAATGAGCAGTTCTTC. Protein: CATGTSSYNEQFF.

This clone was found once. The chain couples TRBV7-2 to TRBJ2-1; no reliable D call. Trimming removed 2 bases from V and 9 bases from J, with 14 bases in between. The CDR3 is 14 residues long. The germline CDR1 and CDR2 sequences are SGHTA and FQGNSA. In DNA form, the CDR3 reads TGTGCCAGCAGCTTATTCTCTCTAGTAGTTGAGCAGTTCTTC. Translating it yields CASSLFSLVVEQFF.

The chain uses TRBV5-1 and TRBJ1-1, with D possibly TRBD1 on 5 matching bases. Germline V CDR1 and CDR2: SGHRS, YFSETQ. The CDR3 contains 14 residues. Trimming took off 6 bases at V and 1 base at J, with 13 bases between the two ends. The CDR3 region is CASNKQASNTEAFF. The DNA of the CDR3 is TGCGCCAGCAACAAACAGGCATCGAACACTGAAGCTTTCTTT.

On this clone itself: Possible read error: a much larger clone is one base away. This sample includes further DNA sequences coding for the same CDR3. The V and J genes are TRBV28 and TRBJ2-3, with D unclear. The CDR3 sequence is 12 residues long. The ends were cut back, 2 bases at V and 2 bases at J, with 2 bases in the middle. CDR1 and CDR2 from the germline V gene are MDHEN and SYDVKM. The CDR3 region has the DNA TGTGCCAGCAGTTTAACCACAGATACGCAGTATTTT. This gives the protein CASSLTTDTQYF.

The chain employs TRBV6-6 and TRBJ2-3; D is ambiguous. Germline V gene lookup returns CDR1 MNHNY and CDR2 SVGAGI (reference sequence). The V end lost 6 bases, the J end lost 2 bases, and 12 bases lay between the germline ends. The CDR3 has 14 amino acids. CDR3 sequence reads: CASRSYSDTDTQYF. The CDR3 bases are TGTGCCAGCAGATCCTACAGCGACACAGATACGCAGTATTTT.

This chain connects TRBV5-1 to TRBJ2-1; 8 bases are shared with TRBD1. V lost 4 bases to trimming and J lost 7 bases; unmatched junction nucleotides: 4. Germline V lookup: CDR1 SGHRS, CDR2 YFSETQ. The CDR3 sequence is 13 residues long. CDR3 region: CASSPRTGNEQFF. The CDR3, as DNA: TGCGCCAGCAGCCCCCGGACAGGGAATGAGCAGTTCTTC.

This clone appeared a few times. The sample holds other DNA sequences that translate to the same CDR3. The rearrangement links TRBV28 to TRBJ2-5, with D unresolved. Looked up from germline, CDR1 is MDHEN and CDR2 is SYDVKM. This CDR3 has 11 amino acids. Trimming took off 3 bases at V and 7 bases at J, with 6 bases between the two ends. DNA for the CDR3: TGTGCCAGCAGTTTGGTCGGGACCCAGTACTTC. Translation gives CASSLVGTQYF. Variable domain in full (rest from reference TRBV28 and TRBJ2-5): DVKVTQSSRYLVKRTGEKVFLECVQDMDHENMFWYRQDPGLGLRLIYFSYDVKMKEKGDIPEGYSVSREKKERFSLILESASTNQTSMYLCASSLVGTQYFGPGTRLLVL.

This clone turned up a few times. V gene TRBV30 combines with J gene TRBJ1-3; TRBD1 is a possible D gene (5 bases). The CDR3 sequence is 14 residues long. Deletions cut 0 bases from V and 3 bases from J, with 9 bases between. CDR1 and CDR2 from the germline V gene are GTSNPN and SVGIG (reference sequence). CDR3 in DNA: TGTGCCTGGAGTGTATCAGGGTTTGGAAACACCATATATTTT. Protein sequence: CAWSVSGFGNTIYF.

This clone was detected once. The rearrangement links TRBV11-3 to TRBJ2-7, with 8 bases matching TRBD2. CDR3 length equals 15 residues. CDR1 and CDR2 from the germline V gene are SGHNT and YENEEA. V dropped 3 bases and J dropped 6; count of bases not matched to a gene: 10. The CDR3 spells CASSFTPGLVVEQYF. CDR3 bases: TGTGCCAGCAGCTTTACCCCGGGACTAGTCGTCGAGCAGTACTTC. The full variable domain, completed using reference TRBV11-3 and TRBJ2-7, is EAGVVQSPRYKIIEKKQPVAFWCNPISGHNTLYWYLQNLGQGPELLIRYENEEAVDDSQLPKDRFSAERLKGVDSTLKIQPAELGDSAVYLCASSFTPGLVVEQYFGPGTRLTVT.

The rearrangement links TRBV19 to TRBJ2-2; 9 bases are shared with TRBD1. With V trimmed by 6 bases and J by 5 bases, 10 bases remained unmatched. CDR3 length: 16 residues. Per the germline V gene, CDR1 is LNHDA and CDR2 is SQIVND (reference sequence). CDR3: CASRSTGQGLTGELFF. CDR3 bases: TGTGCCAGTAGATCAACGGGACAGGGCCTAACCGGGGAGCTGTTTTTT.

This chain uses TRBV2 with TRBJ2-6; D is undetermined. Per germline, CDR1 SNHLY and CDR2 FYNNEI. This CDR3 is built from 16 residues. Trimming left V 7 bases short and J 0 bases short, with 13 bases between. Here the CDR3 reads CASTPLSSSGANVLTF. CDR3 DNA sequence: TGTGCCAGCACCCCTCTCAGTAGCTCTGGGGCCAACGTCCTGACTTTC.

Only a few counts were recorded for this clone. V gene TRBV7-2 combines with J gene TRBJ2-3; the match to TRBD2 covers 7 bases. CDR3 length: 17 amino acids. Trimming removed 5 bases from V and 1 base from J; junction bases left unmatched: 12. From germline, CDR1 is SGHTA and CDR2 FQGNSA. CDR3 amino acids: CASSPRLAGAGTDTQYF. CDR3 DNA: TGTGCCAGCAGCCCTCGACTAGCCGGAGCCGGCACAGATACGCAGTATTTT.